A selection of T cell receptor beta chains follows, all from one sample in a study of blood T cell repertoires in COVID-19. Sequencing used immunoSEQ multiplex PCR; TCRdb keeps in-frame clones, though not all of them. In the table there are roughly 70,000 clones, 70% to 90% of which are singletons. Source material: peripheral blood. These receptors came from a man between 70 and 80 years old with active or convalescent COVID-19. Each CDR3 is given with its conserved first and last residue. The order of the fields is D gene, J gene, V gene, CDR3 protein, CDR3 DNA. The D gene is left open where the match is weak.

>.|TRBJ2-5|TRBV5-1
CASSLLRDQETQYF
TGCGCCAGCAGCTTGTTGCGGGACCAAGAGACCCAGTACTTC
>TRBD2|TRBJ2-5|TRBV6-6
CASSGGETQYF
TGTGCCAGCTCGGGAGGAGAGACCCAGTACTTC
>TRBD2|TRBJ2-2|TRBV5-1
CASSLIGTSGRGDTGELFF
TGCGCCAGCAGCCTTATCGGGACTAGCGGGAGAGGCGACACCGGGGAGCTGTTTTTT
>TRBD1|TRBJ1-4|TRBV3-1/TRBV3-2
CASSQQAGQGGEKLFF
TGTGCCAGCAGCCAACAAGCGGGACAGGGGGGCGAAAAACTGTTTTTT
>TRBD1|TRBJ1-1|TRBV10-1
CASSEMGQGEAFF
TGCGCCAGCAGTGAGATGGGACAGGGTGAAGCTTTCTTT
>.|TRBJ1-2|TRBV6-1
CASSDHGREDGYTF
TGTGCCAGCAGTGATCATGGCAGGGAAGATGGCTACACCTTC
>TRBD1|TRBJ1-5|TRBV19
CASSLIPGQKNQPQHF
TGTGCCAGTAGTCTCATTCCGGGACAGAAAAATCAGCCCCAGCATTTT
>TRBD1|TRBJ2-7|TRBV27
CASRDRGYEQYF
TGTGCCAGCAGAGACAGGGGTTACGAGCAGTACTTC
>TRBD2|TRBJ2-3|TRBV6-1
CASSGPGTSGRTDTQYF
TGTGCCAGCAGTGGCCCCGGGACTAGCGGCCGCACAGATACGCAGTATTTT
>TRBD2|TRBJ2-2|TRBV10-3
CAISGAGEVAGELFF
TGTGCCATCAGTGGGGCGGGAGAAGTCGCCGGGGAGCTGTTTTTT